This T cell receptor (beta chain) was documented in a study of T-cell memory formation after mild COVID-19. The length of the CDR3 is 13 residues. After removal of 5 bases from V and 8 bases from J, the junction contained 8 bases not matched to a gene. CDR1 is SGHTA and CDR2 is FQGNSA in the germline V gene. This clonotype was detected a few times. Its cognate antigen is unknown. TCR alpha and TCR beta cDNA libraries with sample barcodes and UMIs came from 5'RACE using constant-segment primers. TCRdb reprocessed the 5' RACE reads with MiXCR, giving one entry per CDR3 protein. The sample has more than 200,000 distinct CDR3 sequences, about 15% seen once; the top ten hold 3% to 4.5%. Study findings and constraints: Clones that contracted from day 15 to 85 had balanced CD4/CD8; later expanders were CD4+ biased. Memory cells collected pre-infection included some clones that later responded, suggesting cross-reactive memory joined.

The sequenced sample was PBMCs or a T cell subset sorted from them (not recorded which). The sequence came from a man aged 18 to 29 who had mild COVID-19 (a few samples of this study predate the infection). Cell type and time point are not known. V is TRBV7-2 and J is TRBJ1-2; 7 bases map to TRBD1. The CDR3 coding sequence is TGTGCCAGCAGCCCAGGGGGTGGTGACGGCTACACCTTC. It codes for CASSPGGGDGYTF.